This T cell receptor (beta chain) was identified in a study of blood T cell repertoires in COVID-19. Study summary: Samples came from the United States, Italy and Spain, spanning acute and convalescent COVID-19. Sources were T cells, B-cell-depleted T cells, or PBMCs; the material itself was cDNA or gDNA.

Per the authors' pipeline: The assay estimated nucleated cells by amplifying reference gene primers. TCRdb's copy holds only in-frame clones and misses some; the assay was immunoSEQ multiplex PCR. That table furnishes V, J and clone size, whereas the DNA furnished D and trimming. The sample shows 76,000 or so clones, around nine tenths of them seen only once. Sequences were obtained from peripheral blood. This TCR was recovered from a human donor in a cohort sampled during active COVID-19.

CDR3 DNA: TGTGCCAGCAGTTACTTCGAGGGGGCAGATACGCAGTATTTT. This codes for CASSYFEGADTQYF. The chain employs TRBV6-6 and TRBJ2-3; the D gene is possibly TRBD1 (6 bases). The CDR3 is 14 residues long. The germline V gene has CDR1 MNHNY and CDR2 SVGAGI (reference sequence). V lost 1 base and J 4 bases, leaving 9 bases between the germline ends.